This note documents a single TCR beta chain sequence. The antigen it recognizes is unknown. No much larger clone exists at a distance of one base, and base qualities are not known. Patients with a history of autoimmune disease or receiving systemic immunosuppression were excluded from the trial. Peripheral blood for TCR sequencing was drawn from every dose cohort at baseline, at cycle 4 day 1 and at cycle 7 day 1. The samples were drawn from a first-in-human, open-label, multicenter phase I dose-escalation trial of ivuxolimab. Adults with locally advanced or metastatic head and neck squamous cell, hepatocellular, melanoma or renal cell carcinoma were enrolled in the trial. Before TCR sequencing, CD4+ T cells and CD8+ T cells were sorted from peripheral blood as separate populations. Genomic DNA was isolated from the sorted cells so that the TCRbeta CDR3 region could be sequenced. The immunoSEQ Assay was used to sequence the TCRbeta CDR3 regions. The table was pulled from immuneACCESS by TCRdb, which kept in-frame rearrangements only. Such tables lose some clones; where checked, under half of the loss comes from unresolved V genes, and the rest has no known cause. This sample gives tens of thousands of clones in total; 80% to 90% of them show up just once. Of the sample, less than 0.6% is held by the ten largest clones.

These data come from a study of OX40 agonist ivuxolimab in advanced cancers. Background on the whole study: Ivuxolimab was an agonistic, fully human IgG2 monoclonal antibody directed against OX40 (CD134), a costimulatory receptor. Intravenous ivuxolimab was administered to patients every 2 weeks at six dose levels: 0.01, 0.1, 0.3, 1.5, 3 and 10 mg/kg. Among the roughly 50 dose-escalation patients, about 19 had hepatocellular carcinoma, roughly 15 melanoma, 9 renal cell carcinoma and 9 head and neck cancer. A male proportion of roughly 85% and a mean age of approximately 58 years, ranging from roughly 23 to 80, were recorded for the dose-escalation cohort. Prior anti-PD-1, anti-PD-L1 or anti-CTLA-4 therapy was permitted, and checkpoint inhibitors had been received by about 36% of dose-escalation patients. Partial responses occurred in three dose-escalation patients: two with cutaneous melanoma and one with hepatocellular carcinoma. Peripheral TCRbeta sequencing aimed to test whether ivuxolimab altered TCR sequence diversity and caused clonal T-cell expansion. The paper reports the monotherapy dose-escalation portion (N ≈ 52 patients) of the phase I ivuxolimab trial.

Overall study outcomes, separate from this receptor: Clonal expansion of both CD4+ and CD8+ blood T cells was observed from baseline to week 6 at doses 0.1 to 3.0 mg/kg. On average, CD8+ T cells showed more expanded clones than CD4+ T cells after ivuxolimab. Low levels of normalized T-cell clonal expansion were also seen in some patients who did not respond. Antigen specificity was not determined for the clonally expanded peripheral T cells. In the 0.1-3.0 mg/kg groups, partial responders had among the lowest normalized peripheral clonal expansion, particularly in CD8+ T cells.

The source material was CD4+ or CD8+ T cells sorted from blood, sampled in a trial of the OX40 agonist ivuxolimab. This clonotype originated in an adult with an advanced solid tumor such as melanoma, head and neck, liver or kidney cancer.

The DNA reads TGCGCCAGCAGCTTGGGGTTCGGGGACGAGCAGTACTTC. It specifies CASSLGFGDEQYF. The rearrangement joined TRBV5-1 to TRBJ2-7; matching of 5 bases hints at TRBD2 as the D gene. CDR1 SGHRS and CDR2 YFSETQ were looked up in the germline V gene. V was cut back by 0 bases and J by 5 bases, leaving a gap of 9 bases between them. The CDR3 spans 13 residues, from the cysteine through the phenylalanine. The read is trimmed to its CDR3 DNA, 39 bases read in frame from base 1.